Detailed here is one T cell receptor (beta chain). The method was immunoSEQ multiplex PCR; TCRdb's version includes in-frame clones alone and lacks a portion of them. Of roughly 90,000 clones in the sample, under 95% were seen once. The data belong to a study of technical replicates of blood from four donors. In germline, CDR1 is MNHNS, CDR2 SASEGT. The CDR3 consists of 15 residues. Germline trimming cut 2 bases from V and 4 bases from J; bases unmatched to any gene: 8. Sequenced input: T cells isolated from PBMCs. V is TRBV6-1 and J is TRBJ2-7; TRBD2 matches at 7 bases. The sequence was collected from a human donor in good health. DNA for the CDR3: TGTGCCAGCAGTGAAATAGTGGGGGGGGGTTACGAGCAGTACTTC. Protein: CASSEIVGGGYEQYF.